Sequencing of this T cell receptor (beta chain) was carried out in a study of shared clonotypes between healthy human individuals (dated by TCRdb to the early 2020s). In terms of the full investigation: A couple of women and a few men aged 18 to 49 years were included in the cohort. For each donor, CD4 naive and CD4 memory were each run on three plates, CD8 naive on two plates, and CD8 memory on one plate. To estimate repertoire size and how much clonotypes are shared between individuals, the study performed deep sequencing of blood TCR repertoires from about five healthy adults. To increase sequencing depth and limit assay-specific biases, TCR repertoire library preparation and sequencing were carried out by different laboratories using diverse techniques. Leukapheresis yielded between about 0.94 and 9.5 billion PBMCs per donor. Points the paper makes about the study in general: Compared with non-shared clonotypes, the clonotypes found in all four sorted-subset donors had higher generation probabilities. Even with the large sequencing depth, rarefaction of the sorted-subset datasets indicated that sequencing was incomplete. The small number of donors limited the genetic and exposure-history diversity represented. Based on pairwise subsampling, the degree of clonotype sharing among donors was expected to be affected by sequencing depth. Sharing across several donors was observed for 5% to 6.5% of naive CD4, over 3% of naive CD8, about 2.5% of memory CD4, and roughly 0.4% of memory CD8 clonotypes. Sampling was restricted to blood, and TCR repertoires in tissues likely differ from the TCR repertoires found in blood. Larger estimated clonotype richness was generally found for naive subsets than for memory subsets.

Using the deep immunoSEQ assay, multiplex PCR amplified TCR CDR3 regions from genomic DNA. Extracted genomic DNA from each cell subset was distributed evenly across all wells of several immunoSEQ 96-well plates, and each plate was treated as a replicate. For sorted subsets, 200 to 250 ng of genomic DNA, equivalent to roughly 33,000 T cell genomes, went into each replicate PCR. Purified libraries were measured with a Qubit 3.0 fluorometer, size-checked on a Bioanalyzer 2100, and measured again with the KAPA Library Quantification kit. Every immunoSEQ 96-well plate was sequenced on a separate single-read 150-cycle Illumina NextSeq 550 flow cell. For the original study's pipeline: Because only junctional sequences without quality scores were contained in the immunoSEQ output, filtering matching that applied to full-length reads could not be performed. Sequences were annotated with PyIR, a Python wrapper for IgBLAST v1.9, and V/J genes and CDR3 were assigned using IMGT germline references. Reads with weak V/J assignments (E-value above 1e-6), missing CDR3, stop codons, out-of-frame junctions, or ambiguous translated residues were removed. V3J clonotypes were defined as sequences sharing an identical inferred V gene, J gene, and CDR3 amino acid sequence. Percentage overlap between repertoires was computed as shared unique clonotypes divided by the size of the smaller repertoire. Repertoire richness was assessed with RTK rarefaction, the Chao1 estimator, and Recon v2.1 estimates of unobserved clonotypes. For all TCRbeta clonotypes obtained by the gDNA method from a handful of donors, generation probabilities were computed with OLGA. The table was pulled from immuneACCESS by TCRdb, which kept in-frame rearrangements only. Such tables lose some clones; where checked, under half of the loss comes from unresolved V genes, and the rest has no known cause. V, J and clone size are taken as reported in that table, and D and trimming were inferred from the DNA itself. Recorded for this sample are about 2 million clones; about 95% of them occurred a single time. Of the sample, roughly 1.1% falls within the top ten clones.

CD8 naive samples were CD45RO-negative cells positively selected for CCR7, giving a CD45RA+CCR7+ population that excluded TemRA cells. The donors were healthy, HIV-negative adults with no recently reported acute infections or vaccinations. Only Caucasian adults living in Nashville, Tennessee, USA were represented among the donors. Blood was obtained by leukapheresis, after which PBMCs were separated by Ficoll-Histopaque density gradient centrifugation and cryopreserved in liquid nitrogen vapor phase. Analytical flow cytometry was used to check the purity and quantity of every magnetically sorted T cell population. Genomic DNA was isolated from each sorted fraction and quantified by UV absorbance on a Nanodrop 2000c. In regard to this clone: Its antigen specificity is not known. Per-nucleotide qualities are absent, and no much larger clonotype sits a single base away.

The CDR3, cysteine through phenylalanine, is 15 amino acids long. The only DNA kept is the CDR3, 45 bases in frame from the first base. V loses 0 bases at its end and J loses 8 bases; junction bases beyond the gene matches: 10. The germline V gene gives CDR1 as SGDLS and CDR2 as YYNGEE. Sequencing was performed on naive CD8+ T cells sorted from blood. The sample's cell subset or site label is to be understood as: CD45RA+CCR7+. The sequence joins TRBV9 to TRBJ1-2, and TRBD1 aligns with 7 junction nucleotides. The origin of this receptor is a man aged 18-30 years in good health. The DNA sequence is given as TGTGCCAGCAGCGTAGTGGATGACAGGGTGCCCGGCTACACCTTC. This sequence encodes CASSVVDDRVPGYTF.